This T cell receptor (beta chain) came from a study of CD8+CD57+ T cells in acquired aplastic anemia. Across the study: Each DNA sample taken from sorted CD4+ and CD8+ cells came to roughly 3.5 ug on average. Study findings and constraints: Some 31 shared CD8+ CDR3s appeared highly expressed within patients' immunodominant clones. Between patients and controls, CD8+ Simpson's diversity did not vary significantly.

Genomic DNA, the template, was used for profiling of the TCR beta VDJ and CDR3. TCRdb itself ran the reads through MiXCR, one entry per CDR3 protein. The sample has 160,000 or so distinct CDR3 sequences, 47% seen once. The CDR3 extends over 13 amino acids. CDR1 is SGHDT, CDR2 YYEEEE, per germline. V gave up 4 bases and J gave up 1 base, with 8 bases separating them. Previously, flow cytometry had revealed CD8+CD57+ cell expansion in the patients chosen for sequencing. The cohort consisted entirely of patients having severe acquired aplastic anemia. In its sample, this clonotype was seen many times. Its antigen is not identified.

The specimen was sorted CD4+, CD8+, or CD8+CD57+ T cells (not recorded which) from PBMCs. The receptor was isolated from a human donor with aplastic anemia. The chain recombines TRBV5-6 with TRBJ1-2; D might be TRBD1 (5 bases). The CDR3: CASSPTVNYGYTF. The DNA of the CDR3 is TGTGCCAGCAGCCCGACAGTTAACTATGGCTACACCTTC.